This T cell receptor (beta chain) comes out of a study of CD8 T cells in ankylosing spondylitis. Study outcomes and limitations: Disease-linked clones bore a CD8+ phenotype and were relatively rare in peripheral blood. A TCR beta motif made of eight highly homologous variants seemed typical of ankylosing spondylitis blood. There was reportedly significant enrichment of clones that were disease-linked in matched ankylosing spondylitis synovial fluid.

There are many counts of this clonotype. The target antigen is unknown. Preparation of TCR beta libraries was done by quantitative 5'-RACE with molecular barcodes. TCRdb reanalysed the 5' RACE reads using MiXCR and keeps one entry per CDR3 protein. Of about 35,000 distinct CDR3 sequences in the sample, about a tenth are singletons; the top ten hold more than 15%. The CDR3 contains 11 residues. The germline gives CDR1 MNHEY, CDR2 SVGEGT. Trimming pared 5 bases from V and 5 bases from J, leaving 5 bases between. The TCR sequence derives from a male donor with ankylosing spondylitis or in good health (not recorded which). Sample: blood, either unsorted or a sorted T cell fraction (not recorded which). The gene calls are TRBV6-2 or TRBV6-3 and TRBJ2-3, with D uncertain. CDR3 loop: CASSRGDTQYF. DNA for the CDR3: TGTGCCAGCAGTCGTGGAGATACGCAGTATTTT.